This TCR beta chain stems from a study of vaccination effects on CD4 cells after COVID-19. Overall study context: Samples gathered post-vaccine arrived a median of 72 days past the second dose.

Data came from immunoSEQ multiplex PCR; TCRdb stores just in-frame clones and leaves some out. The sample contains approximately 24,000 clones, 60% to 85% of which appear only once. Overall study findings and caveats: Only 1 of 255 vaccine-induced clones from healthy vaccinees cross-reacted with common cold coronaviruses.

A note on this clone: As yet, its antigen is unknown.

Antigen-specific CD4+ T cell clonotypes were called by their expansion after viral peptide-pool culture in ViraFEST. Subsequent to less than twelve days of culture, CD4+ T cells were isolated. All participants had two doses of either the BNT162b2 or mRNA-1273 vaccine. The authors exchanged half the medium for IL-2 medium on days 3 and 7. The CDR3 runs to 12 residues. CDR1 is LGHDT, CDR2 YNNKEL, per germline (reference sequence). The germline V and J ends were trimmed by 4 bases and 7 bases, with 10 bases remaining between them. The sample consisted of CD4+ T cells from PBMCs cultured with HCoV-NL63 spike peptides, taken after COVID-19 vaccination. The genes are TRBV3-1 (or the pseudogene TRBV3-2) and TRBJ1-1; D unresolved. The sequence derives from a human donor who received a COVID-19 vaccine. The CDR3 DNA follows: TGTGCCAGCAGCCGGGGTAGCCTTGAAGCTTTCTTT. Translated: CASSRGSLEAFF.